The 26 T cell receptor beta chains in this list originate from one sample, sequenced in a study of blood T cells in healthy people across ages. Through a sample-barcoded 5' primer and a J-beta primer mix, a second PCR was run for roughly 7 to 11 cycles. TCRdb reprocessed the 5' RACE reads via MiXCR and lists one record per CDR3 protein. This sample has 1.5 million or so distinct CDR3 sequences, with around 42% found just once. The specimen sequenced was blood. The receptor source for this set is a woman under 30 in good health.

In its sample, this clonotype was seen a few times. This chain connects TRBV27 to TRBJ2-3; D gene ambiguous. The V end lost 6 bases, the J end lost 7 bases, and 14 bases lay between the germline ends. Germline V CDR1 and CDR2: MNHEY, SMNVEV (reference sequence). The CDR3 sequence is 13 residues long. The CDR3 spells CASSFYGLHTQYF. CDR3 nucleotides: TGTGCCAGCAGCTTCTACGGCCTGCATACGCAGTATTTT.

The table lists this clonotype with a few counts. V is TRBV12-3 or TRBV12-4 and J is TRBJ2-1; D possibly corresponds to TRBD2 (6 bases). This CDR3 region has 14 residues. V lost 3 bases and J lost 9, with 15 bases in between. CDR3 protein: CASSFRPSDGEQFF. In DNA form, the CDR3 reads TGTGCCAGCAGTTTTCGCCCTAGCGACGGTGAGCAGTTCTTC.

V and J are TRBV12-3 or TRBV12-4 and TRBJ2-3, with D unclear. The CDR3 sequence is 16 residues long. Trimming stripped 3 bases from V and 0 bases from J, with 13 bases between. In nucleotides, the CDR3 is TGTGCCAGCAGTTTTCTGGGCAGATCTAGCACAGATACGCAGTATTTT. It translates to CASSFLGRSSTDTQYF.

The V call is TRBV6-1, the J call TRBJ2-7; 13 positions agree with TRBD2. Per the germline V gene, CDR1 is MNHNS and CDR2 is SASEGT. The V segment lost 0 bases and the J segment 7 bases; nucleotides outside the gene matches: 18. CDR3 length: 20 residues. CDR3: CASSEAPSTSGRSSYNEQYF. For the CDR3, the DNA is TGTGCCAGCAGTGAAGCTCCCTCGACTAGCGGGAGGAGCTCCTACAATGAGCAGTACTTC.

V gene TRBV11-2 combines with J gene TRBJ2-7, with D possibly being TRBD1 (6 bases). Trimming shortened V by 7 bases and J by 2 bases, and 15 bases separated the two germline ends. CDR3 length: 14 amino acids. The germline gives CDR1 SGHAT, CDR2 FQNNGV. The CDR3 bases are TGTGCCAGCATCGTTACAGGGCGGCCCTACGAGCAGTACTTC. Residues: CASIVTGRPYEQYF.

The gene calls are TRBV7-7 and TRBJ2-3; TRBD1 agrees at 7 bases. This CDR3 is 17 amino acids long. The V gene end was trimmed by 5 bases and the J gene end by 0 bases; junction bases not matched to a gene: 11. Germline V gives CDR1 SSHAT, CDR2 FNYEAQ (reference sequence). For the CDR3, the DNA is TGTGCCAGCAGCCCAGGAACAGGGGCTCCTAGCACAGATACGCAGTATTTT. Residues: CASSPGTGAPSTDTQYF.

The V and J genes are TRBV30 and TRBJ1-6; tentative D call: TRBD1 (5 bases). The germline V and J ends were trimmed by 4 bases and 6 bases, with 10 bases remaining between them. Germline lookup yields CDR1 GTSNPN and CDR2 SVGIG (reference sequence). This CDR3 is built from 13 residues. Here the CDR3 DNA reads TGTGCCTGGACAGGGCGGTCTAATTCACCCCTCCACTTT. This sequence encodes CAWTGRSNSPLHF.

This clonotype turned up a few times. The genes are TRBV7-2 and TRBJ1-4, with 8 bases aligning to TRBD1. Germline V gives CDR1 SGHTA, CDR2 FQGNSA. J lost 2 bases, V lost 5 bases, and 4 bases had no gene match. The CDR3 is 15 residues long. The CDR3 DNA reads as TGTGCCAGCAGCATCCGGACAGGGACTAATGAAAAACTGTTTTTT. This translates into CASSIRTGTNEKLFF. Combining the CDR3 with reference TRBV7-2 and TRBJ1-4 gives the whole variable domain GAGVSQSPSNKVTEKGKDVELRCDPISGHTALYWYRQSLGQGLEFLIYFQGNSAPDKSGLPSDRFSAERTGGSVSTLTIQRTQQEDSAVYLCASSIRTGTNEKLFFGSGTQLSVL.

This chain links TRBV4-2 with TRBJ1-1; tentative D call: TRBD1 (6 bases). Germline-derived CDR1 and CDR2 are LGHNA and YNFKEQ. The CDR3 has 16 amino acids. Trimming cost V 0 bases and J 4 bases, with 15 bases left between them. The CDR3 nucleotides read TGTGCCAGCAGCCAAGATTCTATTGAGGGGGTCACTGAAGCTTTCTTT. Its translation: CASSQDSIEGVTEAFF.

In this sample, this clonotype turned up a few times. This chain joins TRBV13 and TRBJ2-1; D ambiguous. Germline CDR1 PRHDT, CDR2 FYEKMQ (reference sequence). The length of the CDR3 is 15 residues. The V end was cut by 2 bases, the J end by 2 bases, with 10 bases between. CDR3 protein: CASSLPKGAYNEQFF. CDR3 bases: TGTGCCAGCAGCTTACCCAAAGGCGCCTACAATGAGCAGTTCTTC.

This clonotype was seen more than once but under ten times. This sequence joins TRBV2 and TRBJ2-1, with 10 bases identical to TRBD1. Trimming at V came to 7 bases and at J to 6 bases, leaving 6 bases not matched to a gene. Germline values: CDR1 SNHLY, CDR2 FYNNEI. The CDR3 is made up of 14 amino acids. This chain's CDR3 is CASNSGTGANEQFF. CDR3 in DNA: TGTGCCAGCAATTCCGGGACAGGGGCCAATGAGCAGTTCTTC.

The chain uses TRBV4-1 and TRBJ2-7, with D unresolved. Germline V gene data show CDR1 as MGHRA and CDR2 as YSYEKL. Trimming shortened V by 2 bases and J by 6 bases, and 17 bases separated the two germline ends. This CDR3 is 15 amino acids long. The CDR3 region is CASSQRPGPGSEQYF. The CDR3 DNA reads TGCGCCAGCAGCCAACGGCCCGGGCCAGGCAGCGAGCAGTACTTC.

The rearrangement links TRBV6-1 to TRBJ2-7; D possibly matches TRBD1 or TRBD2 (5 bases each). CDR3 length equals 13 residues. Between the trimmed V and J ends, which lost 7 bases and 2 bases, there was a span of 12 bases. Germline CDR1 and CDR2: MNHNS and SASEGT. Written as DNA, the CDR3 is TGTGCCAGCACAGGGACGGCTACCTACGAGCAGTACTTC. Translated, it gives CASTGTATYEQYF.

The chain combines TRBV18 with TRBJ1-2; 7 bases agree with TRBD1. There are 15 residues in the CDR3. Germline loops: CDR1 KGHSH, CDR2 LQKENI. Trimming removed 5 bases from V and 0 bases from J; junction bases left unmatched: 6. The CDR3 sequence: CASSETGTANYGYTF. Here the CDR3 DNA reads TGTGCCAGCTCAGAAACCGGGACAGCTAACTATGGCTACACCTTC.

The chain links TRBV5-1 to TRBJ2-7; 14 bases match TRBD2. V trimming: 4 bases; J trimming: 5 bases; junction bases outside the gene matches: 5. The length of the CDR3 is 15 residues. CDR1 is SGHRS, CDR2 YFSETQ, per germline. The CDR3 DNA sequence: TGCGCCAGCAGCCCCGGGACTAGCGGGAGCCACGAGCAGTACTTC. Translation gives CASSPGTSGSHEQYF.

The V call is TRBV6-5, the J call TRBJ1-1, with D unclear. The germline V gene has CDR1 MNHEY and CDR2 SVGAGI. The V end lost 5 bases, the J end lost 5 bases, and 9 bases lay between the germline ends. The CDR3 extends over 12 amino acids. The CDR3 reads CASSPHGTEAFF. In DNA form, the CDR3 reads TGTGCCAGCAGTCCTCATGGGACTGAAGCTTTCTTT.

The chain joins TRBV28 to TRBJ1-2; 9 bases map to TRBD1. The CDR3 totals 17 residues. The V segment lost 5 bases and the J segment 8 bases; nucleotides outside the gene matches: 18. The germline gives CDR1 MDHEN, CDR2 SYDVKM. CDR3 DNA sequence: TGTGCCAGCAGTATGCCCCGGACAGGGGATACTGGAGGCGGCTACACCTTC. This encodes CASSMPRTGDTGGGYTF.

This sequence joins TRBV7-2 and TRBJ1-2, with unresolved D. CDR1 and CDR2 from the germline V gene are SGHTA and FQGNSA. The CDR3 covers 13 residues. The V end was cut by 5 bases, the J end by 6 bases, with 13 bases between. CDR3 region: CASSVEGWDGYTF. The CDR3 bases are TGTGCCAGCAGCGTAGAAGGGTGGGATGGCTACACCTTC.

The rearrangement joins TRBV5-1 to TRBJ2-1; TRBD2 matches at 10 bases. Germline V gene lookup returns CDR1 SGHRS and CDR2 YFSETQ. This CDR3 spans 15 amino acids. The trim removed 6 bases at V and 2 bases at J, leaving 5 bases unmatched. The CDR3 is CASMRAGGPYNEQFF. The CDR3 nucleotides are TGCGCCAGCATGCGAGCGGGGGGGCCCTACAATGAGCAGTTCTTC.

The V and J genes are TRBV20-1 and TRBJ2-7, with 8 bases matching TRBD1. The J call may be wrong; the DNA end is better matched by TRBJ2-5. Germline V CDR1 and CDR2: DFQATT, SNEGSKA (reference sequence). CDR3 length equals 15 residues. The CDR3: CSAREVQGASETQYF. The DNA for the CDR3 is TGCAGTGCTAGAGAGGTCCAGGGGGCTTCGGAGACCCAGTACTTC.

A single count supports this clonotype. The chain carries TRBV6-6 and TRBJ2-7; no clear D. The CDR3 length is 12 residues. V was cut by 8 bases and J by 3 bases, with 11 bases left in between. Per the germline V gene, CDR1 is MNHNY and CDR2 is SVGAGI (reference sequence). The chain's CDR3 is CASGPLGYEQYF. CDR3 nucleotide sequence: TGTGCCAGCGGCCCACTGGGCTACGAGCAGTACTTC.

With respect to this clonotype: One end of the junction is discordant with germline, which a read error may explain. V and J are TRBV4-1 and TRBJ2-1; D call uncertain. The CDR3 loop spans 13 amino acids. Germline-derived CDR1 and CDR2 are MGHRA and YSYEKL. This CDR3 reads CAISQEPRNEQFF. The CDR3 region has the DNA TGCGCCATCAGCCAAGAACCCAGGAATGAGCAGTTCTTC.

This chain joins TRBV3-1 and TRBJ2-3; no reliable D call. The V end lost 1 base, the J end lost 6 bases, and 11 bases lay between the germline ends. CDR1 LGHDT and CDR2 YNNKEL come from the germline V gene (reference sequence). The CDR3 is 14 amino acids. DNA of the CDR3: TGTGCCAGCAGCCAAGTAGGTATTCGCGATACGCAGTATTTT. This translates into CASSQVGIRDTQYF.

The chain carries TRBV20-1 and TRBJ2-5; possible D gene TRBD2, 6 bases. Trimming took 2 bases from V and 5 from J, leaving 12 bases between them. CDR1 and CDR2 (germline): DFQATT, SNEGSKA (reference sequence). The CDR3 extends over 13 amino acids. The CDR3 DNA reads as TGCAGTGCTAGAAGACTAGTCCTCGAGACCCAGTACTTC. This codes for CSARRLVLETQYF.

The chain is built from TRBV3-1 and TRBJ2-7; D possibly corresponds to TRBD2 (6 bases). The germline V gene has CDR1 LGHDT and CDR2 YNNKEL (reference sequence). This CDR3 region has 15 residues. V gave up 2 bases and J gave up 2 bases, with 13 bases separating them. This chain's CDR3 is CASSQRRDPTYEQYF. CDR3 nucleotide sequence: TGTGCCAGCAGCCAAAGGCGGGATCCAACCTACGAGCAGTACTTC.

Details on this clonotype: A junction end diverges from the germline sequence, so it may reflect a read error. The chain uses TRBV20-1 and TRBJ2-3; 12 bases fit TRBD2. Germline lookup yields CDR1 DFQATT and CDR2 SNEGSKA (reference sequence). CDR3 length: 15 residues. Here the CDR3 DNA reads TGCAGTACTAGGGCTAGCGGGGGGGCCTCGTATACGCAGTATTTT. Its protein product is CSTRASGGASYTQYF.